This passage covers 21 T cell receptor beta chains from one sample sequenced in a study of blood T cell repertoires in COVID-19. The protocol was immunoSEQ multiplex PCR, while the TCRdb copy is restricted to in-frame clones and leaves out a portion. Of about 300,000 clones in the sample, 70% to 90% were seen once. The sample comprised PBMCs or T cells enriched from blood (not recorded which). The receptor source for this set is a woman in her thirties who had recovered from COVID-19.

Remarks on this clone: Its ends do not fully match the called genes, so a read error is possible. The gene calls are TRBV7-7 and TRBJ2-7; D is perhaps TRBD2 (6 bases). The CDR3 has 15 amino acids. Germline loops: CDR1 SSHAT, CDR2 FNYEAQ (reference sequence). The CDR3 loop is CASSRGAGSSYEQYF. The CDR3 region has the DNA TGTGCTAGCAGCCGTGGGGCGGGGAGCTCCTACGAGCAGTACTTC.

This rearrangement joins TRBV11-3 to TRBJ2-3; 11 nucleotides line up with TRBD1. This CDR3 spans 15 amino acids. Germline assignment: CDR1 SGHNT and CDR2 YENEEA. J lost 4 bases, V lost 6 bases, and 6 bases had no gene match. The CDR3, as DNA: TGTGCCAGCAGTCCCGGGACAGGGGGGTCAGATACGCAGTATTTT. Its protein product is CASSPGTGGSDTQYF.

The rearrangement joins TRBV5-1 to TRBJ2-7; possibly TRBD1 for D (6 bases). CDR1 and CDR2 from the germline V gene are SGHRS and YFSETQ. This CDR3 comprises 13 residues. The V end lost 3 bases, the J end lost 7 bases, and 14 bases lay between the germline ends. CDR3 region: CASSSDRFGEQYF. In DNA form, the CDR3 reads TGCGCCAGCAGCTCCGACAGGTTTGGGGAGCAGTACTTC.

The rearrangement uses TRBV4-1 and TRBJ1-5; 7 bases agree with TRBD1. Germline CDR1 and CDR2: MGHRA and YSYEKL. This CDR3 has 14 residues. The J segment lost 7 bases and the V segment lost 5 bases, leaving 8 bases of the junction unmatched. In DNA, the CDR3 is TGCGCCAGCAGCGCAACAGGGGTAGGACAGCCCCAGCATTTT. Protein: CASSATGVGQPQHF.

The rearrangement uses TRBV5-1 and TRBJ1-4; D is possibly TRBD1 (6 bases). Germline V gene lookup returns CDR1 SGHRS and CDR2 YFSETQ. The CDR3 has 15 amino acids. The ends were cut back, 4 bases at V and 7 bases at J, with 17 bases in the middle. CDR3 sequence (DNA): TGCGCCAGCAGCGCGGGGGGCAGGGCGGGTGAAAAACTGTTTTTT. Protein: CASSAGGRAGEKLFF.

The chain uses TRBV6-1 and TRBJ2-1; 13 nucleotides match TRBD2. The V segment lost 5 bases and the J segment 7 bases; nucleotides outside the gene matches: 5. Germline CDR1 and CDR2: MNHNS and SASEGT. This CDR3 has 15 amino acids. CDR3 bases: TGTGCCAGCAGTTCCCGGACTAGCGGGGGAAATGAGCAGTTCTTC. As protein: CASSSRTSGGNEQFF.

The V gene is TRBV5-6, the J gene TRBJ1-2; tentative D call: TRBD1 (6 bases). The CDR3 is 14 residues long. Per germline, CDR1 SGHDT and CDR2 YYEEEE. V shed 4 bases and J shed 1 base, with 11 bases lying between them. The CDR3: CASSKTGVNYGYTF. The CDR3 region has the DNA TGTGCCAGCAGCAAGACAGGAGTTAACTATGGCTACACCTTC. Full variable domain (missing parts from reference TRBV5-6 and TRBJ1-2): DAGVTQSPTHLIKTRGQQVTLRCSPKSGHDTVSWYQQALGQGPQFIFQYYEEEERQRGNFPDRFSGHQFPNYSSELNVNALLLGDSALYLCASSKTGVNYGYTFGSGTRLTVV.

The V gene is TRBV5-4, the J gene TRBJ2-7; TRBD1 matches 8 bases. CDR1 is SGHNT, CDR2 YYREEE, per germline (reference sequence). V was clipped by 2 bases and J by 7 bases; unmatched bases: 8. The CDR3 runs to 14 residues. CDR3 nucleotide sequence: TGTGCCAGCAGCTTCCCGGGACAGGCGATGGAGCAGTACTTC. Residues: CASSFPGQAMEQYF.

The rearrangement uses TRBV7-2 and TRBJ1-4; no firm D call. CDR1 is SGHTA and CDR2 is FQGNSA in the germline V gene. Trimming cost V 0 bases and J 2 bases, with 4 bases left between them. This CDR3 is built from 14 residues. The CDR3 region has the DNA TGTGCCAGCAGCTTAGCACAGACTAATGAAAAACTGTTTTTT. Translating it yields CASSLAQTNEKLFF.

The rearrangement uses TRBV9 and TRBJ1-3; D remains unclear. Trimming shortened V by 0 bases and J by 9 bases, and 13 bases separated the two germline ends. The CDR3 totals 14 residues. The germline CDR1 and CDR2 sequences are SGDLS and YYNGEE. The CDR3 reads CASSVEHLSGTIYF. In DNA form, the CDR3 reads TGTGCCAGCAGCGTAGAACACCTCAGTGGCACCATATATTTT. The full variable domain, in which reference TRBV9 and TRBJ1-3 provide the parts outside the CDR3, is DSGVTQTPKHLITATGQRVTLRCSPRSGDLSVYWYQQSLDQGLQFLIQYYNGEERAKGNILERFSAQQFPDLHSELNLSSLELGDSALYFCASSVEHLSGTIYFGEGSWLTVV.

The V call is TRBV9, the J call TRBJ2-1; 8 nucleotides line up with TRBD2. The CDR3 length is 18 residues. V shed 0 bases, J shed 3 bases, and the junction held 11 bases outside the gene matches. Germline V gene sequence: CDR1 SGDLS, CDR2 YYNGEE. CDR3 coding DNA: TGTGCCAGCAGCGTAGGGTTAGCGGGGAACCCCGGCTACAATGAGCAGTTCTTC. Translated, it gives CASSVGLAGNPGYNEQFF.

This chain uses TRBV5-1 with TRBJ1-3; TRBD1 might be the D (5 bases). The CDR3 is made up of 15 amino acids. Germline V gene sequence: CDR1 SGHRS, CDR2 YFSETQ. Deletions cut 5 bases from V and 0 bases from J, with 12 bases between. CDR3 loop: CASRYDSLSGNTIYF. For the CDR3, the DNA is TGCGCCAGCAGATACGACAGCCTCTCTGGAAACACCATATATTTT. The full variable domain, in which reference TRBV5-1 and TRBJ1-3 provide the parts outside the CDR3, is KAGVTQTPRYLIKTRGQQVTLSCSPISGHRSVSWYQQTPGQGLQFLFEYFSETQRNKGNFPGRFSGRQFSNSRSEMNVSTLELGDSALYLCASRYDSLSGNTIYFGEGSWLTVV.

The chain carries TRBV19 and TRBJ2-1; 7 bases are shared with TRBD1. This CDR3 is 14 amino acids long. Germline CDR1 LNHDA, CDR2 SQIVND (reference sequence). J lost 2 bases, V lost 6 bases, and 4 bases had no gene match. CDR3: CASSRQGAYNEQFF. CDR3 nucleotides: TGTGCCAGTAGCAGGCAGGGGGCCTACAATGAGCAGTTCTTC. The complete variable domain, with remaining parts taken from reference TRBV19 and TRBJ2-1, reads DGGITQSPKYLFRKEGQNVTLSCEQNLNHDAMYWYRQDPGQGLRLIYYSQIVNDFQKGDIAEGYSVSREKKESFPLTVTSAQKNPTAFYLCASSRQGAYNEQFFGPGTRLTVL.

The J gene is TRBJ2-1, the V gene TRBV4-1; a possible D gene is TRBD2 (6 bases). V lost 4 bases to trimming and J lost 8 bases, with 12 bases between them. CDR1 and CDR2 (germline): MGHRA, YSYEKL. The CDR3 loop spans 13 amino acids. The CDR3 DNA is TGCGCCAGCAGCCGGCCTACGGGGGATGAGCAGTTCTTC. As protein: CASSRPTGDEQFF.

This chain connects TRBV5-1 to TRBJ1-2; D uncertain. The germline V gene has CDR1 SGHRS and CDR2 YFSETQ. CDR3 length: 13 amino acids. The ends were cut back, 0 bases at V and 2 bases at J, with 5 bases in the middle. The CDR3 spells CASSLAVNYGYTF. For the CDR3, the DNA is TGCGCCAGCAGCTTGGCAGTAAACTATGGCTACACCTTC.

The chain recombines TRBV7-9 with TRBJ1-5, with D possibly being TRBD1 (5 bases). Germline V gives CDR1 SEHNR, CDR2 FQNEAQ (reference sequence). V lost 2 bases, J lost 5 bases, and 7 bases lay in between. The CDR3 loop spans 13 amino acids. DNA of the CDR3: TGTGCCAGCAGCTTAACGGGGGATCAGCCCCAGCATTTT. Encoded protein: CASSLTGDQPQHF.

V and J are TRBV7-9 and TRBJ1-2; TRBD1 might be the D (6 bases). The germline V gene has CDR1 SEHNR and CDR2 FQNEAQ (reference sequence). This CDR3 contains 13 residues. V dropped 2 bases and J dropped 8 bases, with 12 bases sitting between them. The CDR3 DNA follows: TGTGCCAGCAGCTTACCAAACAGGGACGGCTACACCTTC. Translated, it gives CASSLPNRDGYTF.

The J gene is TRBJ2-1, the V gene TRBV7-2, with a weak D call TRBD1 (5 bases). There are 15 residues in the CDR3. Trimming left V 5 bases short and J 6 bases short, with 17 bases between. CDR1 SGHTA and CDR2 FQGNSA come from the germline V gene. CDR3 residues: CASSPSHQTVNEQFF. CDR3 nucleotide sequence: TGTGCCAGCAGCCCCAGCCACCAGACAGTCAATGAGCAGTTCTTC.

In nucleotides, the CDR3 is TGCGCCAGCAGCCAAACACCTAGCGGGGGGGCCGGCAATGAGCAGTTCTTC. Its translation is CASSQTPSGGAGNEQFF. This chain uses TRBV4-1 with TRBJ2-1; TRBD2 agrees at 12 bases. Germline lookup yields CDR1 MGHRA and CDR2 YSYEKL. Trimming removed 2 bases from V and 6 bases from J; junction bases left unmatched: 8. The CDR3 covers 17 residues.

This chain links TRBV6-1 with TRBJ2-2; 9 nucleotides align to TRBD2. V lost 4 bases, J lost 6 bases, and 9 bases stayed unmatched. From germline, CDR1 is MNHNS and CDR2 SASEGT. CDR3 length equals 16 residues. Here the CDR3 DNA reads TGTGCCAGCAGTGCCGATCGGCGCGGGGGGGCCGGGGAGCTGTTTTTT. Its translation is CASSADRRGGAGELFF.

J is TRBJ1-6 and V is TRBV6-5; no clear D gene. Trimming left V 6 bases short and J 8 bases short, with 14 bases between. CDR3 length equals 14 residues. Germline values: CDR1 MNHEY, CDR2 SVGAGI. CDR3 coding DNA: TGTGCCAGCAGCAGGACCCTCGGGGATTCACCCCTCCACTTT. Its protein product is CASSRTLGDSPLHF.